This T cell receptor (beta chain) was documented in a study of shared clonotypes between healthy human individuals. Study observations and caveats: A generally larger estimated richness was seen in naive subsets than in memory subsets. Although depth was large, rarefaction showed that sequencing of the sorted subsets was incomplete.

Profiling relied on immunoSEQ multiplex PCR, and the TCRdb table lists in-frame clones only, not all of them. The table records about 2 million clones, over 85% of them present only once. Cells designated naive CD8 were CD45RO-negative and were positively selected for CCR7, with terminally differentiated effector memory CD45RA+ cells excluded. The germline V gene has CDR1 SGHDT and CDR2 YYEEEE. CDR3 length: 14 residues. Trimming removed 1 base at V and 5 bases at J, with 13 bases between. Concerning this clone: Its antigen remains unknown.

Sequenced: naive CD8+ T cells sorted from blood. The chain recombines TRBV5-6 with TRBJ2-7; D remains unclear. The TCR was taken from a young man in good health. Here the CDR3 reads CASSLSLLVDEQYF. For the CDR3, the DNA is TGTGCCAGCAGCTTGTCACTCCTCGTGGACGAGCAGTACTTC.